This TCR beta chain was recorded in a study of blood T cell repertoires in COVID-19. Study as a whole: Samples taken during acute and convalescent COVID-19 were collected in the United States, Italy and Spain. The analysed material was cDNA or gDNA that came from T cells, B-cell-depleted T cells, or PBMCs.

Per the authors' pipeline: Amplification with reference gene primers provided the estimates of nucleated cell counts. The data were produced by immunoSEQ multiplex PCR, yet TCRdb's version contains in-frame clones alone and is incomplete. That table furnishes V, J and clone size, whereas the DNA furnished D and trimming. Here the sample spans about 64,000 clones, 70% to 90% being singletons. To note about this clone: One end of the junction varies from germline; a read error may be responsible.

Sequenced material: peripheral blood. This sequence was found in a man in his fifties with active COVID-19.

For the CDR3, the DNA is TGCGCCAGCAGTGTAGAAGCAGGTGCCCCGTTCTTC. Encoded protein: CASSVEAGAPFF. The rearrangement joins TRBV5-1 to TRBJ2-7; D uncertain. The CDR3 length is 12 residues. Germline V gene data show CDR1 as SGHRS and CDR2 as YFSETQ.